The 32 T cell receptor beta chains given below trace back to one sample, sequenced in a study of T cells in Graves' hyperthyroidism and ophthalmopathy. The investigators amplified TCR beta CDR3 regions from RNA transcripts. In the first-round RT-PCR of the TCR CDR3, the HTBI primer set was used. TCRdb processed the multiplex PCR reads anew with MiXCR; each CDR3 protein has one entry. The data show hundreds of thousands of distinct CDR3 sequences, 38% seen once. Sequenced: blood. The source is a man aged 18 to 35 with Graves' hyperthyroidism.

This clonotype was counted at least ten times. CDR3 DNA: TGTGCCAGCAGCTCGACTAGCGGGAGCTCCTACGAGCAGTACTTC. Its protein product is CASSSTSGSSYEQYF. This chain connects TRBV7-8 to TRBJ2-7, with 12 nucleotides matching TRBD2. V shed 4 bases and J 0 bases; nucleotides not matched to a gene: 1. CDR3 length equals 15 residues. Germline CDR1 is SGHVS and CDR2 is FQNEAQ.

Concerning this clonotype itself: A much bigger clone sits one base away, suggesting this may be a read error. The genes are TRBV20-1 and TRBJ2-6, with D maybe TRBD1 (6 bases). Germline CDR1 DFQATT, CDR2 SNEGSKA (reference sequence). CDR3 size: 14 residues. The CDR3 region is CSARDGAGANVLIF. CDR3 sequence (DNA): TGCAGTGCTAGAGATGGGGCAGGGGCCAACGTCCTGATTTTC.

This clonotype was detected many times. The chain couples TRBV9 to TRBJ1-2; D gene ambiguous. With 0 bases removed from V and 8 bases from J, the gap between germline ends came to 11 bases. The length of the CDR3 is 13 residues. Per germline, CDR1 SGDLS and CDR2 YYNGEE. The CDR3 here is CASSVGGRGGYTF. CDR3 DNA sequence: TGTGCCAGCAGCGTAGGTGGTAGAGGCGGCTACACCTTC. Drawing the rest from reference TRBV9 and TRBJ1-2, the complete variable domain is DSGVTQTPKHLITATGQRVTLRCSPRSGDLSVYWYQQSLDQGLQFLIQYYNGEERAKGNILERFSAQQFPDLHSELNLSSLELGDSALYFCASSVGGRGGYTFGSGTRLTVV.

This chain joins TRBV14 and TRBJ2-7; the D is unclear. Germline V gene sequence: CDR1 SGHDN, CDR2 FVKESK. This CDR3 spans 17 amino acids. The germline V and J ends were trimmed by 0 bases and 4 bases, with 19 bases remaining between them. The CDR3 reads CASSQDPPGPRPYEQYF. The CDR3 DNA follows: TGTGCCAGCAGCCAAGATCCCCCTGGACCCAGGCCATACGAGCAGTACTTC.

V and J are TRBV5-6 and TRBJ2-7; D is perhaps TRBD1 (6 bases). Per the germline V gene, CDR1 is SGHDT and CDR2 is YYEEEE. This CDR3 has 16 residues. V was trimmed by 3 bases and J by 4 bases, leaving 20 bases between them. This CDR3 reads CASSYDVGQRTYEQYF. CDR3 DNA: TGTGCCAGCAGCTACGATGTTGGACAGCGGACTTACGAGCAGTACTTC.

Many counts were recorded for this clonotype. J is TRBJ1-1 and V is TRBV2; D ambiguous. The CDR3 has 11 residues. Germline V gene sequence: CDR1 SNHLY, CDR2 FYNNEI. Trimming pared 4 bases from V and 7 bases from J, leaving 7 bases between. The CDR3 loop is CASSGHLEAFF. For the CDR3, the DNA is TGTGCCAGCAGTGGCCACCTTGAAGCTTTCTTT.

This clonotype showed up many times. The chain employs TRBV10-3 and TRBJ1-1, with TRBD1 matching over 7 bases. The germline CDR1 and CDR2 sequences are ENHRY and SYGVKD. J was trimmed by 2 bases and V by 4 bases; bases with no gene match: 10. The CDR3 covers 16 residues. CDR3 coding DNA: TGTGCCATCAGTGTGGGGGACAGCTACCTTAACACTGAAGCTTTCTTT. Translated: CAISVGDSYLNTEAFF.

The rearrangement uses TRBV2 and TRBJ1-2, with D possibly TRBD1 on 5 matching bases. From germline, CDR1 is SNHLY and CDR2 FYNNEI. The V end was cut by 6 bases, the J end by 4 bases, with 12 bases between. This CDR3 spans 13 amino acids. In DNA form, the CDR3 reads TGTGCCAGCAGCGTAGGGGCGCGCTATGGCTACACCTTC. Translated: CASSVGARYGYTF. The entire variable domain, with the rest obtained from reference TRBV2 and TRBJ1-2, is as follows: EPEVTQTPSHQVTQMGQEVILRCVPISNHLYFYWYRQILGQKVEFLVSFYNNEISEKSEIFDDQFSVERPDGSNFTLKIRSTKLEDSAMYFCASSVGARYGYTFGSGTRLTVV.

This clonotype was picked up a small number of times. J is TRBJ1-5 and V is TRBV14; tentatively, D is TRBD1 (6 bases). CDR3 length: 17 amino acids. Trimming took 0 bases from V and 0 from J, leaving 12 bases between them. CDR1 is SGHDN, CDR2 FVKESK, per germline. CDR3 sequence reads: CASSQDGDNYSNQPQHF. In nucleotides, the CDR3 is TGTGCCAGCAGCCAAGACGGGGACAACTATAGCAATCAGCCCCAGCATTTT.

This clonotype was recorded a few times. V is TRBV2 and J is TRBJ1-5; 10 positions agree with TRBD1. In germline, CDR1 is SNHLY, CDR2 FYNNEI. The CDR3 length is 15 residues. The ends lost 0 bases at V and 9 bases at J; junction bases unmatched: 5. CDR3 protein: CASSEAGTGAGPQHF. CDR3 bases: TGTGCCAGCAGTGAAGCGGGGACAGGGGCTGGGCCCCAGCATTTT. Together with reference TRBV2 and TRBJ1-5, the CDR3 gives the full variable domain: EPEVTQTPSHQVTQMGQEVILRCVPISNHLYFYWYRQILGQKVEFLVSFYNNEISEKSEIFDDQFSVERPDGSNFTLKIRSTKLEDSAMYFCASSEAGTGAGPQHFGDGTRLSIL.

This clonotype was recorded a few times. This rearrangement joins TRBV9 to TRBJ2-3; 11 nucleotides line up with TRBD2. The CDR3 contains 14 residues. Germline loops: CDR1 SGDLS, CDR2 YYNGEE. Losses at the gene ends were 9 bases for V and 4 bases for J; bases not matched to a gene: 7. CDR3 bases: TGTGCCATCAGTGTTAGCGGGGGGGCAGATACGCAGTATTTT. Protein product: CAISVSGGADTQYF.

V usage is TRBV9 and J usage is TRBJ1-1; weak D call: TRBD1 (5 bases). Trimming left V 1 base short and J 0 bases short, with 10 bases between. Germline CDR1 SGDLS, CDR2 YYNGEE. The CDR3 is made up of 15 amino acids. CDR3 region: CASSVYEGMNTEAFF. The CDR3 DNA is TGTGCCAGCAGCGTATACGAGGGGATGAACACTGAAGCTTTCTTT.

Ten or more counts support this clonotype. The chain couples TRBV12-3 or TRBV12-4 to TRBJ2-5, with unresolved D. V was shortened by 6 bases and J by 3 bases, with 11 bases between the two germline ends. The CDR3 extends over 13 amino acids. The CDR3 protein is CASSSDGEETQYF. The DNA of the CDR3 is TGTGCCAGCAGCTCGGACGGAGAAGAGACCCAGTACTTC.

Points on this clonotype: Possible read error: a much larger clone is one base away. V and J are TRBV7-3 and TRBJ2-7, with 7 bases that match TRBD1. Germline V lookup: CDR1 SGHTA, CDR2 FQGTGA. The CDR3 extends over 13 amino acids. The CDR3 loop is CASSSTGAHEQHF. The CDR3 coding sequence is TGTGCCAGCAGCTCCACAGGGGCCCACGAGCAGCACTTC.

The chain links TRBV12-3 or TRBV12-4 to TRBJ1-1; the match to TRBD1 covers 10 bases. V lost 7 bases, J lost 1 base, and 3 bases stayed unmatched. CDR3 size: 14 residues. The CDR3 DNA reads as TGTGCCAGCACTCGGACAGGGGGGAACACTGAAGCTTTCTTT. Its translation is CASTRTGGNTEAFF.

This clonotype was counted between two and nine times. CDR3 protein: CASSLAGSLSNQPQHF. The CDR3 nucleotides are TGTGCCAGCAGTTTAGCGGGCAGCCTGAGCAATCAGCCCCAGCATTTT. The gene calls are TRBV12-3 or TRBV12-4 and TRBJ1-5; no firm D call. CDR3 length: 16 amino acids. The V and J ends lost 0 bases and 1 base respectively, with 10 bases between them.

The J gene is TRBJ1-3, the V gene TRBV7-9; 10 nucleotides line up with TRBD1. After removal of 3 bases from V and 6 bases from J, the junction contained 5 bases not matched to a gene. Germline CDR1 reads SEHNR; CDR2 reads FQNEAQ (reference sequence). The CDR3 is 15 residues long. The chain's CDR3 is CASSLGTGAENTIYF. CDR3 DNA sequence: TGTGCCAGCAGCTTGGGGACAGGGGCTGAAAACACCATATATTTT.

At least ten counts were recorded for this clonotype. This chain uses TRBV9 with TRBJ1-6, with D tentatively TRBD1 (5 bases). This CDR3 contains 17 residues. Germline CDR1 and CDR2: SGDLS and YYNGEE. V dropped 4 bases and J dropped 0 bases, with 14 bases sitting between them. The CDR3 here is CASSPRDWSSYNSPLHF. The CDR3 DNA is TGTGCCAGCAGCCCACGGGACTGGAGCTCCTATAATTCACCCCTCCACTTT.

A few counts support this clonotype. The J gene is TRBJ1-2, the V gene TRBV5-4, with 9 bases matching TRBD1. Germline CDR1 SGHNT, CDR2 YYREEE (reference sequence). Losses at the gene ends were 0 bases for V and 4 bases for J; bases not matched to a gene: 4. This CDR3 has 15 amino acids. The CDR3 region is CASSLEGQGPYGYTF. The DNA for the CDR3 is TGTGCCAGCAGCTTGGAGGGACAGGGACCCTATGGCTACACCTTC.

This clonotype was seen a few times. This chain connects TRBV12-3 or TRBV12-4 to TRBJ1-5; D gene uncertain. The CDR3 sequence is 14 residues long. The V gene lost 1 base and the J gene lost 6 bases, with 10 bases spanning the gap. CDR3 in amino acids: CASSLGGLAQPQHF. CDR3 bases: TGTGCCAGCAGTTTAGGAGGGTTAGCTCAGCCCCAGCATTTT.

This clonotype was found a few times. V is TRBV2 and J is TRBJ2-2; D is tentatively TRBD1 or TRBD2 (5 bases each). The CDR3 runs to 16 residues. V lost 2 bases and J lost 4, with 14 bases in between. In germline, CDR1 is SNHLY, CDR2 FYNNEI. The DNA of the CDR3 is TGTGCCAGCAGTGAATGGTTGAGGGGTATCACCGGGGAGCTGTTTTTT. Amino acid sequence: CASSEWLRGITGELFF.

On this clonotype itself: The germline gene is not matched at one end of the junction; a read error may be the cause. CDR3 sequence (DNA): TGTGCCAGCAGCTTATGGGGGCAAGAGATCCAGTACTTC. Translating it yields CASSLWGQEIQYF. The chain links TRBV7-2 to TRBJ2-5; possibly TRBD1 for D (6 bases). This CDR3 region has 13 residues. From germline, CDR1 is SGHTA and CDR2 FQGNSA.

This sequence joins TRBV9 and TRBJ2-6; TRBD1 agrees at 10 bases. Unmatched junction bases numbered 7, after V lost 4 bases and J lost 0 bases. Germline CDR1 is SGDLS and CDR2 is YYNGEE. This CDR3 has 18 amino acids. The CDR3 reads CASSSRTGGGSGANVLTF. DNA of the CDR3: TGTGCCAGCAGCTCGAGGACAGGGGGAGGCTCTGGGGCCAACGTCCTGACTTTC.

This clonotype was seen a handful of times. The rearrangement links TRBV10-3 to TRBJ2-5; 12 nucleotides agree with TRBD2. Germline V CDR1 and CDR2: ENHRY, SYGVKD. There are 15 residues in the CDR3. The ends lost 11 bases at V and 1 base at J; junction bases unmatched: 8. As DNA, the CDR3 is TGTGCCGCTCGTCCTAGCGGGGGGGCCCAAGAGACCCAGTACTTC. As protein: CAARPSGGAQETQYF.

The gene calls are TRBV2 and TRBJ2-6, with D perhaps TRBD1 (5 bases). Germline V gene sequence: CDR1 SNHLY, CDR2 FYNNEI. The CDR3 has 18 residues. V lost 3 bases and J lost 0, with 15 bases in between. Here the CDR3 reads CASSETGQVSSGANVLTF. CDR3 nucleotide sequence: TGTGCCAGCAGTGAGACTGGACAAGTAAGCTCTGGGGCCAACGTCCTGACTTTC.

About this clonotype itself: This may come from a read error, since a much larger clone is one base off. The chain links TRBV11-1 to TRBJ1-1, with a weak D call TRBD1 (6 bases). The germline V gene has CDR1 SGHAT and CDR2 FQDESV (reference sequence). The CDR3 loop spans 14 amino acids. The CDR3 loop reads CAGSLADRPVEAFF. The CDR3 DNA follows: TGTGCCGGCAGCTTAGCCGACAGGCCCGTCGAGGCTTTCTTT.

In this sample, this clonotype turned up many times. V gene TRBV12-3 or TRBV12-4 combines with J gene TRBJ1-6; 7 nucleotides align to TRBD1. CDR3 length: 13 amino acids. V trimming: 10 bases; J trimming: 8 bases; junction bases outside the gene matches: 8. CDR3 sequence reads: CATKQGWDSPLHF. DNA for the CDR3: TGTGCCACAAAACAGGGGTGGGATTCACCCCTCCACTTT.

About this clonotype: This probably arose from a read error, given a far larger clone one base away. The V gene is TRBV25-1, the J gene TRBJ2-6; the D gene is possibly TRBD1 (6 bases). The CDR3 length is 15 residues. Germline assignment: CDR1 MGHDK and CDR2 SYGVNS. The CDR3 DNA reads TGTGCCAGCAGTTTTCAGGGGTCAGGGGCCGACGTCCTGACTTTC. The encoded protein is CASSFQGSGADVLTF.

This chain links TRBV2 with TRBJ2-7; D tentatively reads TRBD1 or TRBD2 (5 bases each). Trimming took off 7 bases at V and 3 bases at J, with 10 bases between the two ends. CDR3 length equals 12 residues. CDR1 SNHLY and CDR2 FYNNEI come from the germline V gene. CDR3 in amino acids: CASKGTFYEQYF. In DNA form, the CDR3 reads TGTGCCAGCAAAGGGACCTTCTACGAGCAGTACTTC.

A word on this clonotype: A much larger clone sits a single nucleotide away, making a read error possible. The V gene is TRBV9, the J gene TRBJ2-7, with 7 bases that match TRBD2. CDR3 length equals 16 residues. In germline, CDR1 is SGDLS, CDR2 YYNGEE. As DNA, the CDR3 is TGTGCCAGCAGCCCATCCAGGGTAGCGGGCGAGTACGGGCAGTACTTC. Encoded protein: CASSPSRVAGEYGQYF. The whole variable domain, remainder taken from reference TRBV9 and TRBJ2-7, is DSGVTQTPKHLITATGQRVTLRCSPRSGDLSVYWYQQSLDQGLQFLIQYYNGEERAKGNILERFSAQQFPDLHSELNLSSLELGDSALYFCASSPSRVAGEYGQYFGPGTRLTVT.

J is TRBJ1-2 and V is TRBV29-1; D gene ambiguous. V lost 0 bases and J 8 bases, leaving 4 bases between the germline ends. This CDR3 spans 10 amino acids. Germline loops: CDR1 SQVTM, CDR2 ANQGSEA. This CDR3 reads CSVEEAGYTF. CDR3 bases: TGCAGCGTTGAAGAGGCCGGCTACACCTTC.

The CDR3, as DNA: TGTGCCAGTAGTCGGGACAGGGGAGAGGACGAGCAGTACTTC. Protein sequence: CASSRDRGEDEQYF. This chain uses TRBV19 with TRBJ2-7; 10 bases fit TRBD1. Looked up from germline, CDR1 is LNHDA and CDR2 is SQIVND (reference sequence). The V segment lost 5 bases and the J segment 5 bases; nucleotides outside the gene matches: 6. The CDR3 is 14 residues long.